This TCR beta chain is drawn from a study of blood T cell repertoires in COVID-19. Overall study context: The study drew acute and convalescent COVID-19 samples from the United States, Italy and Spain.

Trimming pared 3 bases from V and 4 bases from J, leaving 7 bases between. Germline loops: CDR1 LNHDA, CDR2 SQIVND (reference sequence). The CDR3 covers 13 residues. Methods used by the authors: Counts of nucleated cells, estimated from reference gene primer amplification, were obtained. The table came from immunoSEQ multiplex PCR; TCRdb's copy has only in-frame clones and leaves some out. The DNA was the basis for D and trimming; V, J and clone size are from that table. This sample has under 250,000 clones, with roughly nine tenths found just once. Enrolled through a virtual design, the participants were between roughly 18 and 95 years of age and came from 24 US areas. Participants were placed into cohorts based on the clinical history they reported.

What was sequenced was PBMCs or T cells enriched from blood (not recorded which). The genes are TRBV19 and TRBJ1-5; D not resolved. The source is a woman aged 18-29 years in a cohort exposed to, infected with or recovered from COVID-19 (not recorded which). Here the CDR3 reads CASSITENQPQHF. CDR3 in DNA: TGTGCCAGTAGTATTACAGAGAATCAGCCCCAGCATTTT.